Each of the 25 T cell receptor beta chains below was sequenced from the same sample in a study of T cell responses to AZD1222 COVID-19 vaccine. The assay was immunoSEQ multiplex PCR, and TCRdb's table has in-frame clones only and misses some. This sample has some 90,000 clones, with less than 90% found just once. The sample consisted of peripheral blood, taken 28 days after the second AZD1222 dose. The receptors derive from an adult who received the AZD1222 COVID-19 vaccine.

The CDR3 protein is CASSRQGLGNQPQHF. CDR3 nucleotide sequence: TGTGCCAGTAGTCGACAGGGTTTAGGCAATCAGCCCCAGCATTTT. This chain connects TRBV19 to TRBJ1-5, with 7 bases fitting TRBD1. Trimming removed 5 bases from V and 2 bases from J; junction bases left unmatched: 6. Germline values: CDR1 LNHDA, CDR2 SQIVND (reference sequence). This CDR3 is built from 15 residues.

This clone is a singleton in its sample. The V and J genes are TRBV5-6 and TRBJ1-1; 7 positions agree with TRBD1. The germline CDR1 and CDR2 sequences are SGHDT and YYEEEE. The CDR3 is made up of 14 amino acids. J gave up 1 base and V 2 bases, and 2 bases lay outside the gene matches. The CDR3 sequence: CASSFRQGNTEAFF. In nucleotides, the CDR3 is TGTGCCAGCAGCTTCCGACAGGGGAACACTGAAGCTTTCTTT.

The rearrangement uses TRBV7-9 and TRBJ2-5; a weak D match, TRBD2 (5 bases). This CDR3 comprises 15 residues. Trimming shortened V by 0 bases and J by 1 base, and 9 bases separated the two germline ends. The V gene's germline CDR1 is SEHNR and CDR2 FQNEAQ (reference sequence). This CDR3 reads CASSLAGELQETQYF. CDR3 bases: TGTGCCAGCAGCTTAGCGGGAGAACTCCAAGAGACCCAGTACTTC. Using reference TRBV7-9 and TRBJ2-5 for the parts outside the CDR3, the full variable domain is DTGVSQNPRHKITKRGQNVTFRCDPISEHNRLYWYRQTLGQGPEFLTYFQNEAQLEKSRLLSDRFSAERPKGSFSTLEIQRTEQGDSAMYLCASSLAGELQETQYFGPGTRLLVL.

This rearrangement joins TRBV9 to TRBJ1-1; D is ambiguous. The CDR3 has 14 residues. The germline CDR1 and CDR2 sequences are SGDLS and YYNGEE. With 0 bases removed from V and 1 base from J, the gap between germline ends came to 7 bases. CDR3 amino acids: CASSVASQNTEAFF. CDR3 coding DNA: TGTGCCAGCAGCGTAGCGTCCCAGAACACTGAAGCTTTCTTT.

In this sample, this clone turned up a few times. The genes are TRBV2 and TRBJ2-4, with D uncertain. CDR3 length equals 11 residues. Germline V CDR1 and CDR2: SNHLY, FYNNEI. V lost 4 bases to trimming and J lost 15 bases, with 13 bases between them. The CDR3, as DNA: TGTGCCAGCAGTGCTCCGTATCGTCTGTACTTC. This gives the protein CASSAPYRLYF. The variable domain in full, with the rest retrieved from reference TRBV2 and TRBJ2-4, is EPEVTQTPSHQVTQMGQEVILRCVPISNHLYFYWYRQILGQKVEFLVSFYNNEISEKSEIFDDQFSVERPDGSNFTLKIRSTKLEDSAMYFCASSAPYRLYFGAGTRLSVL.

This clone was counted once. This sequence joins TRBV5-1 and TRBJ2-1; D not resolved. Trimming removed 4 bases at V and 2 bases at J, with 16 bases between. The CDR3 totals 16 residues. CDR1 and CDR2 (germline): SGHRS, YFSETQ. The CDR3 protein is CASSPGSPAAYNEQFF. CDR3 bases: TGCGCCAGCAGCCCCGGTTCGCCAGCCGCCTACAATGAGCAGTTCTTC. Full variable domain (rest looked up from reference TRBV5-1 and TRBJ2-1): KAGVTQTPRYLIKTRGQQVTLSCSPISGHRSVSWYQQTPGQGLQFLFEYFSETQRNKGNFPGRFSGRQFSNSRSEMNVSTLELGDSALYLCASSPGSPAAYNEQFFGPGTRLTVL.

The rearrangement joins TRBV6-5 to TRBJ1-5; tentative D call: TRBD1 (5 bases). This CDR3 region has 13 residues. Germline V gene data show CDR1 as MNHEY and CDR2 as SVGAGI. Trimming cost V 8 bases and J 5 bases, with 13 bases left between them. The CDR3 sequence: CASGGGIDQPQHF. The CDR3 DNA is TGTGCCAGCGGGGGAGGGATAGATCAGCCCCAGCATTTT.

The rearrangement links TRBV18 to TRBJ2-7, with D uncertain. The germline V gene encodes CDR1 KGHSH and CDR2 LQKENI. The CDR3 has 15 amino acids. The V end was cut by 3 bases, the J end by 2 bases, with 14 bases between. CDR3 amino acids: CASSPVGSETYEQYF. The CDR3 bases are TGTGCCAGCTCACCTGTGGGCAGCGAGACCTACGAGCAGTACTTC.

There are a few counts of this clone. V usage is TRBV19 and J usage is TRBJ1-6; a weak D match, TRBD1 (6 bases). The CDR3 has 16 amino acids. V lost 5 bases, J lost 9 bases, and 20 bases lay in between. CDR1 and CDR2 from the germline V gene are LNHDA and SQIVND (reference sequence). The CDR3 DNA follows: TGTGCCAGTAGTCCCTTTTCAGGGGAGATGGGTTCACCCCTCCACTTT. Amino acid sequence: CASSPFSGEMGSPLHF. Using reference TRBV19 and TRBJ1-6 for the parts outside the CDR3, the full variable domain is DGGITQSPKYLFRKEGQNVTLSCEQNLNHDAMYWYRQDPGQGLRLIYYSQIVNDFQKGDIAEGYSVSREKKESFPLTVTSAQKNPTAFYLCASSPFSGEMGSPLHFGNGTRLTVT.

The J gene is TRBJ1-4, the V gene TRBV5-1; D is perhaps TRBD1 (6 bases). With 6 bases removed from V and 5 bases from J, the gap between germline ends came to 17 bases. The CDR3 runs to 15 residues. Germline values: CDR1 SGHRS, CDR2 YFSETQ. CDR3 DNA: TGCGCCAGCAAAAGGGGGGGGCAGGGAAATGAAAAACTGTTTTTT. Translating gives CASKRGGQGNEKLFF.

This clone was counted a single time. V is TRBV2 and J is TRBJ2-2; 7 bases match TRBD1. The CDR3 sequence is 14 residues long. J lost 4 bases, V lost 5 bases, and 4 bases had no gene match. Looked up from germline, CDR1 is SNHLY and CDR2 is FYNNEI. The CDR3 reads CASSPWDSTGELFF. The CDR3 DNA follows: TGTGCCAGCAGTCCTTGGGACAGCACCGGGGAGCTGTTTTTT. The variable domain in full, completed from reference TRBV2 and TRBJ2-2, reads EPEVTQTPSHQVTQMGQEVILRCVPISNHLYFYWYRQILGQKVEFLVSFYNNEISEKSEIFDDQFSVERPDGSNFTLKIRSTKLEDSAMYFCASSPWDSTGELFFGEGSRLTVL.

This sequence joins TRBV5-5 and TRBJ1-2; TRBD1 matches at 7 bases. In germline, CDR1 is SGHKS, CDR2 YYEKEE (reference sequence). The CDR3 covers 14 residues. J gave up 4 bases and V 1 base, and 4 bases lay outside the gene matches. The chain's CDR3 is CASSLTGDIYGYTF. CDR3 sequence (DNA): TGTGCCAGCAGCTTGACAGGGGATATCTATGGCTACACCTTC. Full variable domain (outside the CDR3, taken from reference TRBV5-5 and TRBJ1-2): DAGVTQSPTHLIKTRGQQVTLRCSPISGHKSVSWYQQVLGQGPQFIFQYYEKEERGRGNFPDRFSARQFPNYSSELNVNALLLGDSALYLCASSLTGDIYGYTFGSGTRLTVV.

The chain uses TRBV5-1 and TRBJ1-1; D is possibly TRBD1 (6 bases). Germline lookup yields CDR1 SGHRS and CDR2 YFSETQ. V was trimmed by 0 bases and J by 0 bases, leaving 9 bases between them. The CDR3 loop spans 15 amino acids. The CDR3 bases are TGCGCCAGCAGCTTGGCCAGGGGTCTGAACACTGAAGCTTTCTTT. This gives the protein CASSLARGLNTEAFF.

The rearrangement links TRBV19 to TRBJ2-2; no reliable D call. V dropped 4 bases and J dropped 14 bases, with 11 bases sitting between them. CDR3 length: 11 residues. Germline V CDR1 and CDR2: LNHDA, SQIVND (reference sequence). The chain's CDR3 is CASSSDIDLFF. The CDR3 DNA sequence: TGTGCCAGTAGTAGCGACATCGACCTGTTTTTT.

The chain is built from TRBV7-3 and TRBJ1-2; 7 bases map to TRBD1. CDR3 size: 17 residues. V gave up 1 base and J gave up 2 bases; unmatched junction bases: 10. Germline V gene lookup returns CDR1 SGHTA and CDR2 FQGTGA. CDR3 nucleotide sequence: TGTGCCAGCAGCTTAATTGGCAGGGGACAGTACAACTATGGCTACACCTTC. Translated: CASSLIGRGQYNYGYTF.

This CDR3 is CASSNGLGNQPQHF. CDR3 nucleotides: TGCGCCAGCAGCAACGGGCTGGGCAATCAGCCCCAGCATTTT. This chain uses TRBV5-1 with TRBJ1-5; D is uncertain. V was trimmed by 4 bases and J by 2 bases, leaving 10 bases between them. The CDR3 runs 14 residues. CDR1 is SGHRS and CDR2 is YFSETQ in the germline V gene.

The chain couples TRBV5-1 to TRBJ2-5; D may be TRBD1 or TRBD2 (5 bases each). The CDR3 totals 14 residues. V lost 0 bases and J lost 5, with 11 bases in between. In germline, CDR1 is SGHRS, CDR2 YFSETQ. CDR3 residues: CASSLAAGTETQYF. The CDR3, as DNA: TGCGCCAGCAGCTTGGCCGCTGGGACGGAGACCCAGTACTTC.

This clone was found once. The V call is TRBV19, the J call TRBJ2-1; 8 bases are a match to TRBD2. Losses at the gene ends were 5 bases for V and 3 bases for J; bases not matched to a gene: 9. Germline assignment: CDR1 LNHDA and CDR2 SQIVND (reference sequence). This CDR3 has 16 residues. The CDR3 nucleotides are TGTGCCAGTAGTCCTTCGCGGGGGGTCTTCTACAATGAGCAGTTCTTC. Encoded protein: CASSPSRGVFYNEQFF. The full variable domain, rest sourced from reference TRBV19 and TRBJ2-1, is DGGITQSPKYLFRKEGQNVTLSCEQNLNHDAMYWYRQDPGQGLRLIYYSQIVNDFQKGDIAEGYSVSREKKESFPLTVTSAQKNPTAFYLCASSPSRGVFYNEQFFGPGTRLTVL.

The CDR3 nucleotides read TGCGCCAGCAGCCAAGGGGTTTCCAGGGCAGAGACCCAGTACTTC. Its translation: CASSQGVSRAETQYF. The V gene is TRBV4-1, the J gene TRBJ2-5; possible D gene TRBD1, 5 bases. V was cut by 1 base and J by 4 bases, with 13 bases left in between. Germline V gene lookup returns CDR1 MGHRA and CDR2 YSYEKL. The CDR3 is made up of 15 amino acids.

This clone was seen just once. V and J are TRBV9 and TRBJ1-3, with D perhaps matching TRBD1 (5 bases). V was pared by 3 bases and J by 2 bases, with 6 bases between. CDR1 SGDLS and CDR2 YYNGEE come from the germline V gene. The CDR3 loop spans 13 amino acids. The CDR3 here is CASSGGAGNTIYF. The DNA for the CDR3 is TGTGCCAGCAGCGGAGGGGCTGGAAACACCATATATTTT.

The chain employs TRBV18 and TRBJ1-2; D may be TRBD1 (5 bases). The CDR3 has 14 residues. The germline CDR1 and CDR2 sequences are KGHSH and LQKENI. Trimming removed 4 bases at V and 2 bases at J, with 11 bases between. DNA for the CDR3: TGTGCCAGCTCACGCCTGGGGGGGAACTATGGCTACACCTTC. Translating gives CASSRLGGNYGYTF. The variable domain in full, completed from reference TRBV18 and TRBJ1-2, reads NAGVMQNPRHLVRRRGQEARLRCSPMKGHSHVYWYRQLPEEGLKFMVYLQKENIIDESGMPKERFSAEFPKEGPSILRIQQVVRGDSAAYFCASSRLGGNYGYTFGSGTRLTVV.

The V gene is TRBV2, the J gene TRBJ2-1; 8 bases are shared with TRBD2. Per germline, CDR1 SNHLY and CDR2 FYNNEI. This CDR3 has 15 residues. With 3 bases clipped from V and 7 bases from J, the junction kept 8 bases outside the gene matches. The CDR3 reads CASSEGGGGLNEQFF. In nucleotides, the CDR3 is TGTGCCAGCAGTGAGGGAGGCGGGGGGCTTAATGAGCAGTTCTTC.

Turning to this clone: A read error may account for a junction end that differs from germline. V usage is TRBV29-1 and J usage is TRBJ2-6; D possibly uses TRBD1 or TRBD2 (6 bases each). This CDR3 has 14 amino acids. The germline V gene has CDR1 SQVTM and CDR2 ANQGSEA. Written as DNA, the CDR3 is TGCAGCGTGGAAGGGGGGTTAGGGGCCAACGTCCTGACTTTC. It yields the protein CSVEGGLGANVLTF.

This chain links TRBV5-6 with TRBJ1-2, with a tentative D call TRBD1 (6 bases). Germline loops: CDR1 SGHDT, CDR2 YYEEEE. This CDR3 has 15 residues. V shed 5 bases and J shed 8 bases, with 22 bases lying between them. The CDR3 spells CASSLLAPRGLGYTF. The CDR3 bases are TGTGCCAGCAGTCTTCTTGCCCCCAGGGGATTGGGCTACACCTTC.

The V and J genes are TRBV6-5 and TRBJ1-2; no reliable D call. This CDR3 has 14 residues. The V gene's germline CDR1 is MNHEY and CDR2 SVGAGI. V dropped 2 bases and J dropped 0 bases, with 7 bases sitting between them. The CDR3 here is CASSYHTTNYGYTF. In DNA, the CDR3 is TGTGCCAGCAGTTACCATACGACTAACTATGGCTACACCTTC.